The clone carrying this TCR beta chain was recorded many times. Its antigen is unknown. This entry comes from a study of T cell repertoires in cytomegalovirus infection. This CDR3 contains 14 residues. Germline CDR1 reads MDHEN; CDR2 reads SYDVKM. Trimming stripped 1 base from V and 6 bases from J, with 9 bases between. Using its own MiXCR run on the reads, TCRdb lists one record per CDR3 protein. The sample records approximately 70,000 distinct CDR3 sequences, roughly 22% being singletons. The origin of this receptor is a human donor in good health (CMV status not recorded). Some clones in this sample may be carry-over from other donors' samples. This sample comprised CD8+ T cells from cultured PBMCs, obtained from culture after CMV antigen stimulation. V gene TRBV28 combines with J gene TRBJ2-2; perhaps TRBD2 as D (5 bases). In DNA form, the CDR3 reads TGTGCCAGCAGTTTATTTAGCGCATCCGGGGAGCTGTTTTTT. It translates to CASSLFSASGELFF.